These 31 T cell receptor beta chains share one sample of origin, sequenced in a study of PD-L1 blockade in urothelial cancer. TCRdb's copy holds only in-frame clones and misses some; the assay was immunoSEQ multiplex PCR. The sample shows more than 65,000 clones, about 90% of them seen only once. Sequenced material: PBMCs, taken around atezolizumab (anti-PD-L1) treatment. These receptors were collected from a woman in her sixties or seventies with urothelial cancer.

The chain has TRBV6-1 and TRBJ1-1; D is uncertain. Germline CDR1 reads MNHNS; CDR2 reads SASEGT. Trimming left V 6 bases short and J 3 bases short, with 17 bases between. The CDR3 extends over 15 amino acids. CDR3 in DNA: TGTGCCAGCAGCCCCACTCTTTTGAGGGACACTGAAGCTTTCTTT. It codes for CASSPTLLRDTEAFF.

The table lists this clone with a few counts. CDR3 loop: CASRANNSPLHF. DNA for the CDR3: TGTGCCAGCCGAGCGAATAATTCACCCCTCCACTTT. The chain carries TRBV5-4 and TRBJ1-6, with D uncertain. Trimming removed 7 bases at V and 5 bases at J, with 7 bases between. The germline gives CDR1 SGHNT, CDR2 YYREEE (reference sequence). The CDR3 has 12 residues.

The table lists this clone with a count of one. V and J are TRBV2 and TRBJ1-2; the D gene is possibly TRBD1 (5 bases). From germline, CDR1 is SNHLY and CDR2 FYNNEI. V lost 7 bases and J 2 bases, leaving 11 bases between the germline ends. The CDR3 covers 13 residues. The CDR3 reads CASNLGGNYGYTF. Written as DNA, the CDR3 is TGTGCCAGCAACCTCGGGGGGAACTATGGCTACACCTTC.

This CDR3 is CASSSHPNGLEKLFF. DNA for the CDR3: TGTGCCAGCAGCTCCCACCCAAACGGTCTTGAAAAACTGTTTTTT. The chain joins TRBV7-8 to TRBJ1-4; D gene ambiguous. Germline values: CDR1 SGHVS, CDR2 FQNEAQ. The V gene lost 4 bases and the J gene lost 7 bases, with 16 bases spanning the gap. The CDR3 length is 15 residues.

This sequence joins TRBV7-9 and TRBJ2-5; D perhaps matches TRBD1 (6 bases). CDR3 length: 15 residues. Germline values: CDR1 SEHNR, CDR2 FQNEAQ (reference sequence). V lost 2 bases to trimming and J lost 5 bases, with 15 bases between them. CDR3 region: CASSLRAGVWETQYF. The CDR3 nucleotides read TGTGCCAGCAGCTTAAGGGCAGGGGTTTGGGAGACCCAGTACTTC.

The CDR3 DNA follows: TGCGCCAGCAGCTTCGTGGGAGAGGACGGGGGGGGAATCACAGATACGCAGTATTTT. It yields the protein CASSFVGEDGGGITDTQYF. This rearrangement joins TRBV5-1 to TRBJ2-3, with 8 bases fitting TRBD2. Germline CDR1 and CDR2: SGHRS and YFSETQ. V was clipped by 2 bases and J by 2 bases; unmatched bases: 16. The CDR3 length is 19 residues.

In its sample, this clone was seen once. The chain joins TRBV29-1 to TRBJ2-1; maybe TRBD2 (5 bases). Trimming took 1 base from V and 8 from J, leaving 15 bases between them. The CDR3 runs to 14 residues. CDR1 is SQVTM, CDR2 ANQGSEA, per germline. In nucleotides, the CDR3 is TGCAGCGTTGAAGGGCCTCTCCTAGCAGATGAGCAGTTCTTC. This gives the protein CSVEGPLLADEQFF.

The chain combines TRBV4-3 with TRBJ1-3; possibly TRBD1 for D (5 bases). In germline, CDR1 is LGHNA, CDR2 YSLEER. The CDR3 has 17 amino acids. The ends were cut back, 2 bases at V and 1 base at J, with 15 bases in the middle. CDR3 sequence reads: CASSQHPDRTSGNTIYF. The CDR3 DNA reads TGCGCCAGCAGCCAACACCCCGACAGAACGTCTGGAAACACCATATATTTT.

This clone was recorded once. This chain joins TRBV29-1 and TRBJ1-2; a weak D match, TRBD1 (6 bases). The CDR3 has 15 residues. V was trimmed by 7 bases and J by 3 bases, leaving 21 bases between them. The V gene's germline CDR1 is SQVTM and CDR2 ANQGSEA. The CDR3: CSERSPGQGDYGYTF. The CDR3 region has the DNA TGCAGCGAGAGGTCCCCGGGACAAGGAGACTATGGCTACACCTTC. Supplemented by reference TRBV29-1 and TRBJ1-2, the full variable domain reads SAVISQKPSRDICQRGTSLTIQCQVDSQVTMMFWYRQQPGQSLTLIATANQGSEATYESGFVIDKFPISRPNLTFSTLTVSNMSPEDSSIYLCSERSPGQGDYGYTFGSGTRLTVV.

CDR3 DNA: TGCGCCAGCAGTGTGCCGGGACTAGCTATCTACGAGCAGTACTTC. It codes for CASSVPGLAIYEQYF. V is TRBV10-2 and J is TRBJ2-7; 9 bases map to TRBD2. Germline V gives CDR1 WSHSY, CDR2 SAAADI. V shed 4 bases and J 3 bases; nucleotides not matched to a gene: 7. CDR3 length: 15 residues.

The chain is built from TRBV4-1 and TRBJ1-4, with D tentatively TRBD1 (5 bases). The V end was cut by 3 bases, the J end by 8 bases, with 22 bases between. Per the germline V gene, CDR1 is MGHRA and CDR2 is YSYEKL. The CDR3 has 17 amino acids. The CDR3 sequence: CASSQDWGPGFGEKLFF. The CDR3 nucleotides are TGCGCCAGCAGCCAGGATTGGGGCCCAGGGTTTGGGGAAAAACTGTTTTTT.

This clone occurred once. This chain links TRBV18 with TRBJ2-3; 7 bases agree with TRBD2. Germline CDR1 KGHSH, CDR2 LQKENI. V gave up 7 bases and J gave up 6 bases; unmatched junction bases: 10. The CDR3 covers 14 residues. The CDR3 sequence is CASFASGAVDTQYF. The CDR3 nucleotides read TGTGCCAGCTTTGCTAGCGGAGCCGTTGATACGCAGTATTTT.

The chain is built from TRBV11-3 and TRBJ1-1; no firm D call. Trimming shortened V by 3 bases and J by 11 bases, and 7 bases separated the two germline ends. The CDR3 contains 10 residues. From germline, CDR1 is SGHNT and CDR2 YENEEA. CDR3 sequence: CASSFTIAFF. The CDR3 region has the DNA TGTGCCAGCAGCTTTACTATTGCTTTCTTT.

The V gene is TRBV18, the J gene TRBJ1-3; D perhaps matches TRBD1 (6 bases). The CDR3 has 17 residues. V gave up 4 bases and J gave up 1 base, with 17 bases separating them. CDR1 and CDR2 from the germline V gene are KGHSH and LQKENI. Here the CDR3 reads CASSLYNLGQSGNTIYF. The CDR3 DNA is TGTGCCAGCTCACTCTACAACTTAGGACAGTCTGGAAACACCATATATTTT.

This clone was seen a handful of times. This chain uses TRBV19 with TRBJ1-1; possible D gene TRBD1, 5 bases. This CDR3 spans 14 amino acids. Germline CDR1 LNHDA, CDR2 SQIVND (reference sequence). The V end was cut by 4 bases, the J end by 1 base, with 10 bases between. The CDR3 region is CASSTQTGNTEAFF. The CDR3 DNA reads as TGTGCCAGTAGTACCCAAACAGGGAACACTGAAGCTTTCTTT.

The V and J genes are TRBV28 and TRBJ1-4, with 8 bases lining up with TRBD1. The CDR3 is 14 residues long. Germline V lookup: CDR1 MDHEN, CDR2 SYDVKM. V gave up 4 bases and J gave up 8 bases; unmatched junction bases: 6. The CDR3 spells CASSSQGAGEKLFF. The CDR3 nucleotides are TGTGCCAGCAGTTCCCAGGGGGCAGGCGAAAAACTGTTTTTT.

The genes are TRBV7-2 and TRBJ1-4; perhaps TRBD1 as D (6 bases). The V end was cut by 0 bases, the J end by 7 bases, with 15 bases between. Looked up from germline, CDR1 is SGHTA and CDR2 is FQGNSA. This CDR3 region has 16 residues. CDR3 in DNA: TGTGCCAGCAGCTTAGCGGGGGCAGGGGCGGGTGAAAAACTGTTTTTT. Translating it yields CASSLAGAGAGEKLFF.

This rearrangement joins TRBV5-4 to TRBJ2-7; D might be TRBD1 (6 bases). Per the germline V gene, CDR1 is SGHNT and CDR2 is YYREEE (reference sequence). The CDR3 length is 14 residues. The ends were cut back, 2 bases at V and 2 bases at J, with 11 bases in the middle. The CDR3 loop is CASSFDRRPYEQYF. The CDR3 nucleotides read TGTGCCAGCAGCTTCGACAGGCGGCCCTACGAGCAGTACTTC.

This clone was detected only once. This chain joins TRBV29-1 and TRBJ1-2; a weak D match, TRBD1 (5 bases). Germline V gene lookup returns CDR1 SQVTM and CDR2 ANQGSEA. This CDR3 has 14 amino acids. With 1 base removed from V and 4 bases from J, the gap between germline ends came to 13 bases. CDR3 DNA sequence: TGCAGCGTTGAAGTAGCGGGGCGGCCCTATGGCTACACCTTC. As protein: CSVEVAGRPYGYTF.

This sequence joins TRBV11-2 and TRBJ2-1, with 7 nucleotides matching TRBD2. CDR1 and CDR2 from the germline V gene are SGHAT and FQNNGV. Germline trimming cut 5 bases from V and 6 bases from J; bases unmatched to any gene: 16. The CDR3 length is 17 residues. CDR3: CASSPTVGLAVFNEQFF. The DNA for the CDR3 is TGTGCCAGCAGCCCCACCGTAGGGCTAGCGGTTTTCAATGAGCAGTTCTTC.

The CDR3 nucleotides read TGTGCCAGCAGCGAAGGGACAGGGTTTCAGCCCCAGCATTTT. This sequence encodes CASSEGTGFQPQHF. The J gene is TRBJ1-5, the V gene TRBV9, with 9 positions matching TRBD1. Per the germline V gene, CDR1 is SGDLS and CDR2 is YYNGEE. This CDR3 comprises 14 residues. With V trimmed by 3 bases and J by 6 bases, 4 bases remained unmatched.

V usage is TRBV4-3 and J usage is TRBJ1-2, with D possibly matching TRBD1 (6 bases). The germline gives CDR1 LGHNA, CDR2 YSLEER. With 1 base removed from V and 2 bases from J, the gap between germline ends came to 11 bases. The CDR3 spans 15 residues. CDR3: CASSQAQGTNYGYTF. Written as DNA, the CDR3 is TGCGCCAGCAGCCAAGCACAGGGCACCAACTATGGCTACACCTTC.

The chain has TRBV7-2 and TRBJ1-2; 8 bases line up with TRBD1. CDR3 length: 15 amino acids. The V gene end was trimmed by 3 bases and the J gene end by 4 bases; junction bases not matched to a gene: 7. The germline CDR1 and CDR2 sequences are SGHTA and FQGNSA. CDR3 residues: CASSFVRDRPYGYTF. The CDR3 DNA follows: TGTGCCAGCAGCTTTGTCCGGGACAGGCCCTATGGCTACACCTTC.

The rearrangement uses TRBV7-2 and TRBJ2-2, with unresolved D. V lost 5 bases and J lost 6, with 16 bases in between. The V gene's germline CDR1 is SGHTA and CDR2 FQGNSA. This CDR3 has 15 residues. The DNA for the CDR3 is TGTGCCAGCAGCCCCGTCCTAAGTACCGCCGGGGAGCTGTTTTTT. Translation: CASSPVLSTAGELFF.

In this sample, this clone turned up a few times. This rearrangement joins TRBV19 to TRBJ1-2; 10 bases line up with TRBD1. Trimming at V came to 5 bases and at J to 2 bases, leaving 5 bases not matched to a gene. CDR1 and CDR2 from the germline V gene are LNHDA and SQIVND (reference sequence). The CDR3 consists of 15 residues. The CDR3 nucleotides read TGTGCCAGTAGTGGCCCGGGACAGGGGAACTATGGCTACACCTTC. As protein: CASSGPGQGNYGYTF.

The gene calls are TRBV5-4 and TRBJ2-7; maybe TRBD2 (7 bases). CDR3 length equals 12 residues. V was cut by 4 bases and J by 6 bases, with 11 bases left in between. The germline V gene encodes CDR1 SGHNT and CDR2 YYREEE (reference sequence). The CDR3 is CASSGGASEQYF. CDR3 sequence (DNA): TGTGCCAGCAGCGGGGGGGCCTCCGAGCAGTACTTC.

This rearrangement joins TRBV7-9 to TRBJ2-7, with D uncertain. Germline lookup yields CDR1 SEHNR and CDR2 FQNEAQ (reference sequence). The CDR3 spans 13 residues. V dropped 4 bases and J dropped 4 bases, with 11 bases sitting between them. The CDR3 region is CASSSPGGYEQYF. Written as DNA, the CDR3 is TGTGCCAGCAGCTCCCCCGGCGGATACGAGCAGTACTTC.

V is TRBV10-2 and J is TRBJ1-4; D is unclear. Germline V gives CDR1 WSHSY, CDR2 SAAADI. Trimming took 6 bases from V and 7 from J, leaving 12 bases between them. The CDR3 is made up of 13 amino acids. The chain's CDR3 is CASRARLGEKLFF. As DNA, the CDR3 is TGCGCCAGCAGAGCGCGACTGGGTGAAAAACTGTTTTTT.

A single count supports this clone. V and J are TRBV6-1 and TRBJ2-2, with 7 bases aligning to TRBD1. The ends lost 7 bases at V and 0 bases at J; junction bases unmatched: 5. Germline CDR1 MNHNS, CDR2 SASEGT. The CDR3 runs 15 residues. The CDR3 bases are TGTGCCAGCAATGTAGACAGGGCGAACACCGGGGAGCTGTTTTTT. It translates to CASNVDRANTGELFF.

The CDR3 spells CASSRDRGYNEQFF. In nucleotides, the CDR3 is TGTGCCAGCAGCCGGGACAGGGGATACAATGAGCAGTTCTTC. The chain has TRBV5-4 and TRBJ2-1, with 10 positions matching TRBD1. Unmatched junction bases numbered 2, after V lost 4 bases and J lost 4 bases. The CDR3 totals 14 residues. Germline V lookup: CDR1 SGHNT, CDR2 YYREEE (reference sequence).

The rearrangement links TRBV7-9 to TRBJ2-3; 9 bases are a match to TRBD2. Germline assignment: CDR1 SEHNR and CDR2 FQNEAQ (reference sequence). Trimming took 2 bases from V and 2 from J; bases not matched to a gene: 14. CDR3 length: 19 residues. The CDR3 DNA reads TGTGCCAGCAGCTTACATGACGGCGTTGCGGGAGGGTTCACAGATACGCAGTATTTT. Amino acids: CASSLHDGVAGGFTDTQYF.